The source of this TCR beta chain is a study of STAT3 mutations in large granular lymphocyte leukemia (dated by TCRdb to between 2019 and 2020). Study-level background: Canonical activating STAT3 mutations were detected in roughly half of the longitudinally sequenced T-LGLL patients. Over half of the T-LGLL patients were given one or more immunosuppressive therapy regimens, and 40% of the treated patients had a hematologic response. Serial deep sequencing of TCRbeta CDR3 and STAT3 was performed in patients with T-cell large granular lymphocyte leukemia to reconstruct clonal hierarchy and dynamics. From an initial cohort of 200 to 250 LGL patients, some 17 representative T-LGLL cases were chosen for longitudinal sequencing of TCRbeta and STAT3. As controls, the study also included longitudinal sequencing of a couple of patients with natural killer LGL leukemia. Each patient was sequenced at an average of approximately 4 time points, ranging from 2 to 8 samplings.

Between the V and J ends, shortened by 2 bases and 1 base respectively, the junction contains 9 bases. The cysteine opens and the phenylalanine closes a CDR3 of 14 amino acids. The kept DNA is CDR3 alone, 42 bases in frame from the first base. Sequences GTSNPN (CDR1) and SVGIG (CDR2) are obtained from the germline V gene (reference sequence). DNA was extracted from blood mononuclear cells, and the same DNA was used for both TCR and STAT3 sequencing. TCRbeta libraries were sequenced on an Illumina MiSeq, averaging about 40,773 productive templates per sample. TCRbeta CDR3 libraries were generated with the immunoSEQ assay using multiplex PCR amplification. The authors' pipeline ran thus. Following a previously defined approach, repertoire diversity was calculated, and values close to 0 point to extremely monoclonal samples. TCRdb carries this immuneACCESS record with in-frame sequences only. Its versions omit some clonotypes, under half of them owing to an unresolved V gene in the studies checked, with the rest unexplained. V, J and clone size are taken as reported in that table, and D and trimming were inferred from the DNA itself. This sample lists more than 3,500 clones; around 76% were detected once. Around 87% of the sample is in the top ten clones.

Points the paper makes about the study in general: Because no samples were available when a clone first appeared, clonal expansion was inferred from samplings taken at other points. Dominant TCR clone burden was found to exceed STAT3 mutant burden in several patients, suggesting that STAT3 mutation arose secondarily within a pre-expanded clone. Persisting codominant clonotypes in some patients meant a small but highly pathogenic clone may have been missed. At least one immunodominant TCRbeta clonotype was present in every T-LGLL patient, and multiple immunodominant subclonotypes appeared in about half of the T-LGLL patients. The linking of therapy response to changes in TCR clonal burden was complicated by variable intervals between samplings and differing treatment regimens. TCR clonotype switching after therapy was seen in about 30% of the 18 patients, with all newly emerging clones being STAT3 wild type.

The sample holds a few counts of this clone. Its antigen remains unidentified. No much larger clonotype is one base removed from it; base qualities were not supplied. Sequencing was done on a sample of peripheral blood mononuclear cells. The sequence is built from TRBV30 and TRBJ1-5; confidence is insufficient to name the D gene. This receptor was identified in a boy younger than 18 with T-cell large granular lymphocyte leukemia. Some clones in this sample may be carry-over from other donors' samples. The age is the age at diagnosis. CDR3 protein: CAWSHGGSNQPQHF. The nucleotide sequence reads as follows: TGTGCCTGGAGTCATGGCGGGAGCAATCAGCCCCAGCATTTT.